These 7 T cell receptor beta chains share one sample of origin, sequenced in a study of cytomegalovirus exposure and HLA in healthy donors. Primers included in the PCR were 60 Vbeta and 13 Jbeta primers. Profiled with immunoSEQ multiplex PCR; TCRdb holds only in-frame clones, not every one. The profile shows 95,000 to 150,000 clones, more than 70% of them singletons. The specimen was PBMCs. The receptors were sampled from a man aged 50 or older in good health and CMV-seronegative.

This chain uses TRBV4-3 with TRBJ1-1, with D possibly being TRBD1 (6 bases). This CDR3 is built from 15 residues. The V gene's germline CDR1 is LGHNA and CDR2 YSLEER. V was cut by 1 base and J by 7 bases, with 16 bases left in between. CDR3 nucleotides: TGCGCCAGCAGCCAAGGGGCAGGGGTAAACGATGAAGCTTTCTTT. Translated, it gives CASSQGAGVNDEAFF.

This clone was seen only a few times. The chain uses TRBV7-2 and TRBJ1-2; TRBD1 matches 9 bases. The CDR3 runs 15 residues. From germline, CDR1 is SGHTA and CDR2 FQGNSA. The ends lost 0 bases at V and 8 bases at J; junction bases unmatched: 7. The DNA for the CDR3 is TGTGCCAGCAGCTTAGCGGGACAGGGTTTGGGAGGCTACACCTTC. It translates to CASSLAGQGLGGYTF.

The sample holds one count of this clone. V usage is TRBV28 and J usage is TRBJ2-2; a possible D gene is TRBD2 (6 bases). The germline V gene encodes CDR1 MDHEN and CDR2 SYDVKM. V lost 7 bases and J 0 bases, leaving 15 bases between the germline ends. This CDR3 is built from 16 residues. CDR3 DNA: TGTGCCAGCATTCAGAGCGGGTGGTCGAACACCGGGGAGCTGTTTTTT. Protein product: CASIQSGWSNTGELFF.

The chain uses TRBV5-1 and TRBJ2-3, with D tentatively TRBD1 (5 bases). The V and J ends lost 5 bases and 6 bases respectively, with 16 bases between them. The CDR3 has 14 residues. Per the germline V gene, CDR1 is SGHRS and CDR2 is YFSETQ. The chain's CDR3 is CASSPGLASDTQYF. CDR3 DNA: TGCGCCAGCAGTCCAGGGCTGGCTTCCGATACGCAGTATTTT.

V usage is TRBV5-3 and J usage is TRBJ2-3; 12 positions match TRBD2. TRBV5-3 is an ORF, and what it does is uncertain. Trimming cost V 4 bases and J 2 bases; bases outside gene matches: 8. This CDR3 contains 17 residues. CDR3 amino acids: CARSSLTSGGLTDTQYF. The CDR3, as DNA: TGTGCCAGAAGCAGCCTGACTAGCGGGGGCCTCACAGATACGCAGTATTTT.

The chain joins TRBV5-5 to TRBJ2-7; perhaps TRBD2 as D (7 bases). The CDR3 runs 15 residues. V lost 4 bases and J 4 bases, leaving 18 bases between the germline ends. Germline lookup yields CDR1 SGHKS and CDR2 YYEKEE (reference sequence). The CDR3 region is CASSLGRGATYEQYF. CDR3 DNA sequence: TGTGCCAGCAGCCTAGGGAGGGGGGCGACGTACGAGCAGTACTTC. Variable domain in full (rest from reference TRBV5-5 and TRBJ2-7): DAGVTQSPTHLIKTRGQQVTLRCSPISGHKSVSWYQQVLGQGPQFIFQYYEKEERGRGNFPDRFSARQFPNYSSELNVNALLLGDSALYLCASSLGRGATYEQYFGPGTRLTVT.

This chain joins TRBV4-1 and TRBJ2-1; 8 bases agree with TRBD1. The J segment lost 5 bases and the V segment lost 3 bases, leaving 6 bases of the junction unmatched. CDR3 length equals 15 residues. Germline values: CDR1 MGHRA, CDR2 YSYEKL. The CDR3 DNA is TGCGCCAGCAGCCAGCGTTTGACAGGGGACAATGAGCAGTTCTTC. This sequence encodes CASSQRLTGDNEQFF.